This T cell receptor (beta chain) originates from a study of cytomegalovirus exposure and HLA in healthy donors. Study details: Early released data comprised some 85 million unique TCRs from HLA-typed donors.

Remarks on this clone: Antigen specificity is unknown.

The primer mix had 60 Vbeta and 13 Jbeta primers. The method was immunoSEQ multiplex PCR; TCRdb's version includes in-frame clones alone and lacks a portion of them. The sample holds around 170,000 clones; more than 75% are singletons and the top ten take 2% to 3%. Whereas donors were nominally healthy upon sampling, unrecorded immune exposures were probable. Whole-study findings and limits: According to the study, around 160 TCR beta chains were cytomegalovirus-associated.

The clonotype was recovered from a woman aged 45-59 years in good health and CMV-seropositive. The material sequenced was PBMCs.

The CDR3 DNA is TGTGCCAGCAGCTTAGGAGTTAGTTCCTACGAGCAGTACTTC. Amino acid sequence: CASSLGVSSYEQYF. The chain employs TRBV11-2 and TRBJ2-7; the D is unclear. The germline gives CDR1 SGHAT, CDR2 FQNNGV. The CDR3 totals 14 residues. V lost 1 base, J lost 1 base, and 8 bases lay in between.